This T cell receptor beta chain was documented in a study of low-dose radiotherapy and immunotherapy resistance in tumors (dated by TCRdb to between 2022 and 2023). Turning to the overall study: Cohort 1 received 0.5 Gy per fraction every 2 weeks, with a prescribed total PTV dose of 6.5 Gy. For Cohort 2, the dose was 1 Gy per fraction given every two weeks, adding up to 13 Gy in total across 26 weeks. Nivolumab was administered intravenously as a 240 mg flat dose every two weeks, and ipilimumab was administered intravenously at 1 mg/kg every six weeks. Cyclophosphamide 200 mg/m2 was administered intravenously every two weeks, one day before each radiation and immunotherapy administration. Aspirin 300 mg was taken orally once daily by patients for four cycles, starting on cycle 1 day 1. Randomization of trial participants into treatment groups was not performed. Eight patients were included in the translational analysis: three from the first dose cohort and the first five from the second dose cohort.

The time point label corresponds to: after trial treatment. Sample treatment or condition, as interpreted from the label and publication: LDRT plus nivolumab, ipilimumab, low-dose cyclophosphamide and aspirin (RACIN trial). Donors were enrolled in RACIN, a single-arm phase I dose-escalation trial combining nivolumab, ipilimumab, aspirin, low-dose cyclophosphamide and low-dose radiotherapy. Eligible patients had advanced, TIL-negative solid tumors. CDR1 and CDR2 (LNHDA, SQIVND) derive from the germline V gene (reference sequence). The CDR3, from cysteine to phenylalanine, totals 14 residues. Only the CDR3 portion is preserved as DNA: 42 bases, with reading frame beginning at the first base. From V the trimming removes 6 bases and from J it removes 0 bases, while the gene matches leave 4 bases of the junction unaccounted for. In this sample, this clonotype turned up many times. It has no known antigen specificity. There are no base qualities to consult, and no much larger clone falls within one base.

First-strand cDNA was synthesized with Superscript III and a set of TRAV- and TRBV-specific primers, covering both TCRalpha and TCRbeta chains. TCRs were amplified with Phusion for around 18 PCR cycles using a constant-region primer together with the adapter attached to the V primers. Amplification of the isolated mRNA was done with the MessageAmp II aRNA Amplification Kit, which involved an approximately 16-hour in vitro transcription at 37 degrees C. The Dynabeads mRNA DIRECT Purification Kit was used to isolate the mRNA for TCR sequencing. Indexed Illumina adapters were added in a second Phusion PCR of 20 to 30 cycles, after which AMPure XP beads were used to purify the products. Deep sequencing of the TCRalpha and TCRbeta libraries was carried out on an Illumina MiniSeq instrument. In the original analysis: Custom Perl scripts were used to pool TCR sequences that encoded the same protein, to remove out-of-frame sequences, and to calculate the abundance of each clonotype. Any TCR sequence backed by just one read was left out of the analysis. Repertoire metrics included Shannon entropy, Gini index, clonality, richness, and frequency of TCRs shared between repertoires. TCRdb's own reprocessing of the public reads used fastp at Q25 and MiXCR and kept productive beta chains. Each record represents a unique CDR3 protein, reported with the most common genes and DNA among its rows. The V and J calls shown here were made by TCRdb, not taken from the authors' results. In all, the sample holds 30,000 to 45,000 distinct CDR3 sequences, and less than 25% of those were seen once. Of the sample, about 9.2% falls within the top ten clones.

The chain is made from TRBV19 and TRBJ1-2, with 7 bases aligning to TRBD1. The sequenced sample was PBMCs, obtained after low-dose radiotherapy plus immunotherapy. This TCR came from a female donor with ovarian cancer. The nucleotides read TGTGCCAGTAGCGGACAGGTGACTAACTATGGCTACACCTTC. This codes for CASSGQVTNYGYTF.